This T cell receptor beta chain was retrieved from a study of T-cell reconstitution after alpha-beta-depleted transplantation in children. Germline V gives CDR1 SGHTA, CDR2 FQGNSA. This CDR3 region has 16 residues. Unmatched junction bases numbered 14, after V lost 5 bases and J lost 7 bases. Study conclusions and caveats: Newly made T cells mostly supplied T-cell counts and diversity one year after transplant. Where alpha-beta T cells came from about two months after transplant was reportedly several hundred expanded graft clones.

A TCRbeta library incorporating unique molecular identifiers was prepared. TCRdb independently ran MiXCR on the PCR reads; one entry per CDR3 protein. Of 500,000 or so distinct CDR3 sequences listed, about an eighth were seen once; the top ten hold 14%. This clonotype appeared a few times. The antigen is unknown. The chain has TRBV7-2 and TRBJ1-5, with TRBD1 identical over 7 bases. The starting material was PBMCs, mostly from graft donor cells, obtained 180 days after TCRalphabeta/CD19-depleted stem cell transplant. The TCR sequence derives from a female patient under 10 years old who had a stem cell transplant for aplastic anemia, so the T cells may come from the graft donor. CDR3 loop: CASSQAGNRGGQPQHF. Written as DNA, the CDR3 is TGTGCCAGCAGCCAAGCAGGGAACAGGGGAGGCCAGCCCCAGCATTTT.